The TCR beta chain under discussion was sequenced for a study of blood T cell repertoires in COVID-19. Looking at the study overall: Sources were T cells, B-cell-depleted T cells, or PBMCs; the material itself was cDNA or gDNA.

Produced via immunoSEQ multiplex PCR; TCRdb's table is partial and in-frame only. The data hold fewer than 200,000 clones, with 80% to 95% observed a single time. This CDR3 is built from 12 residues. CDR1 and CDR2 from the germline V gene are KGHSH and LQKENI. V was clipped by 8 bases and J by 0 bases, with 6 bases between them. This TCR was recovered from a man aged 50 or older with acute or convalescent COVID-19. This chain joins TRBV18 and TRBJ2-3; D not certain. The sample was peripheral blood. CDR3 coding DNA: TGTGCCAGCCGGAGTAGCACAGATACGCAGTATTTT. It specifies CASRSSTDTQYF.